What follows describes a single TCR beta chain. No antigen is known for it. From germline, CDR1 is LGHNA and CDR2 YNFKEQ. The CDR3 spans 17 residues. J gave up 1 base and V 2 bases, and 6 bases lay outside the gene matches. Profiling relied on immunoSEQ multiplex PCR, and the TCRdb table lists in-frame clones only, not all of them. The sample has more than 100,000 clones, approximately 89% seen once. This entry belongs to a study of T cell responses to AZD1222 COVID-19 vaccine. Study as a whole: Pooled samples include second doses given at about 4 or 12 weeks. The study's findings and limits: The donor cohort was predominantly white British with a female majority, and clonal diversity may have been underestimated.

The J gene is TRBJ2-4, the V gene TRBV4-2; 9 nucleotides align to TRBD2. This specimen consisted of peripheral blood, obtained on day 0 of AZD1222 vaccination. This clonotype was sampled from an adult in good health. CDR3 amino acids: CASSQKASGNAKNIQYF. CDR3 sequence (DNA): TGTGCCAGCAGCCAAAAAGCTAGCGGGAATGCCAAAAACATTCAGTACTTC.